This T cell receptor beta chain was observed in a study of response to subunit inactivated influenza vaccine. This clonotype came up many times. TCRdb re-called the RT-PCR reads with MiXCR, one entry per CDR3 protein. The sample records 450,000 to 600,000 distinct CDR3 sequences, around 7.7% being singletons. This TCR came from a man between 50 and 69 years old who received an inactivated influenza vaccine. Here the sequenced sample was PBMCs from blood, taken 23 to 25 months after vaccination.

CDR3 region: CASSLGASREGQFF. The CDR3 DNA is TGTGCCAGCAGCTTGGGAGCTTCGAGGGAAGGGCAGTTCTTC. The rearrangement links TRBV5-4 to TRBJ2-1, with D possibly TRBD2 on 5 matching bases. The V gene lost 0 bases and the J gene lost 12 bases, with 16 bases spanning the gap. The CDR3 extends over 14 amino acids. The germline gives CDR1 SGHNT, CDR2 YYREEE (reference sequence).